The 2 T cell receptor beta chains below come from one sample, sequenced in a study of molecular identifiers for immune sequencing clone quantification. TCRdb reprocessed the PCR reads via MiXCR and lists one record per CDR3 protein. In the table there are about 510,000 distinct CDR3 sequences, about a fifth of which are singletons. Source material: naive CD8+ T cells from blood, with Jurkat cell RNA spiked in. The sample's subset: FACS-sorted CD8+CD4-CCR7+CD45RA+ naive T cells. These receptor sequences come from a human donor in good health. Some libraries in this study had Jurkat cell RNA spiked in.

This clonotype was seen ten or more times. This chain links TRBV4-3 with TRBJ2-7; 8 bases agree with TRBD1. CDR3 length equals 16 residues. CDR1 and CDR2 (germline): LGHNA, YSLEER. Trimming removed 0 bases from V and 5 bases from J; junction bases left unmatched: 9. The CDR3 DNA sequence: TGCGCCAGCAGCCAAGATGGGCCAGGGGGCGAGAACGAGCAGTACTTC. Residues: CASSQDGPGGENEQYF.

Points on this clonotype: This sequence may be a read error, since a much larger clone differs from it by one base. The V and J genes are TRBV7-2 and TRBJ2-3; 9 bases align to TRBD2. Germline V gene data show CDR1 as SGHTA and CDR2 as FQGNSA. The CDR3 runs 16 residues. V dropped 1 base and J dropped 10; count of bases not matched to a gene: 12. Here the CDR3 DNA reads TGTGCCAGCAGCTTAGGAGCGGGGGGCCCGGGGGATGCGCAGTATTTT. It is translated as CASSLGAGGPGDAQYF.